What follows are 19 T cell receptor beta chains derived from one specimen sequenced in a study of blood T cell repertoires in COVID-19. Profiling relied on immunoSEQ multiplex PCR, and the TCRdb table lists in-frame clones only, not all of them. The sample has 200,000 to 300,000 clones, around 87% seen once. Sequencing used peripheral blood. The source of these receptors is a woman aged 70-85 years with active or convalescent COVID-19.

The chain employs TRBV19 and TRBJ1-5; D unresolved. Germline CDR1 reads LNHDA; CDR2 reads SQIVND (reference sequence). CDR3 length equals 15 residues. V was cut by 1 base and J by 4 bases, with 11 bases left in between. Written as DNA, the CDR3 is TGTGCCAGTAGTATAGTCTCGGGTCAGAATCAGCCCCAGCATTTT. The encoded protein is CASSIVSGQNQPQHF.

The J gene is TRBJ2-2, the V gene TRBV5-3, with D perhaps matching TRBD2 (5 bases). TRBV5-3 is identified as an open reading frame with a role that is uncertain. The CDR3 contains 14 residues. Trimming took 5 bases from V and 6 from J, leaving 14 bases between them. The CDR3 region has the DNA TGTGCCAGAAGTGACGGGGAGCGACCCGGGGAGCTGTTTTTT. Amino acid sequence: CARSDGERPGELFF.

This rearrangement joins TRBV5-1 to TRBJ1-5, with D possibly TRBD1 on 5 matching bases. The germline CDR1 and CDR2 sequences are SGHRS and YFSETQ. V was cut by 3 bases and J by 1 base, with 11 bases left in between. The CDR3 has 15 amino acids. The CDR3 DNA sequence: TGCGCCAGCAGCTCGGGCCCAGGGAGCAATCAGCCCCAGCATTTT. Protein product: CASSSGPGSNQPQHF.

V usage is TRBV25-1 and J usage is TRBJ1-6; 7 bases line up with TRBD1. Germline loops: CDR1 MGHDK, CDR2 SYGVNS. The CDR3 has 15 amino acids. J lost 10 bases, V lost 2 bases, and 8 bases had no gene match. The CDR3 region is CASSEAQGLGSPLHF. As DNA, the CDR3 is TGTGCCAGCAGTGAAGCACAGGGGCTGGGCTCACCCCTCCACTTT.

The table lists this clone with a few counts. The chain uses TRBV11-2 and TRBJ1-2, with 9 bases that match TRBD1. The CDR3 length is 15 residues. V shed 0 bases, J shed 3 bases, and the junction held 2 bases outside the gene matches. Germline CDR1 SGHAT, CDR2 FQNNGV. CDR3 DNA: TGTGCCAGCAGCTTAGATGGGACAGGGCACTATGGCTACACCTTC. Its translation: CASSLDGTGHYGYTF.

The rearrangement joins TRBV5-1 to TRBJ2-3; TRBD1 is a possible D gene (5 bases). Germline values: CDR1 SGHRS, CDR2 YFSETQ. This CDR3 spans 15 amino acids. V shed 0 bases and J shed 4 bases, with 12 bases lying between them. The CDR3 DNA reads as TGCGCCAGCAGCTTGGCAGGCAGGGATTCAGATACGCAGTATTTT. Amino acid sequence: CASSLAGRDSDTQYF.

Written as DNA, the CDR3 is TGTGCCAGCAGTTCCACCGGGACAGTAGGGTCACCCCTCCACTTT. Its protein is CASSSTGTVGSPLHF. The J gene is TRBJ1-6, the V gene TRBV6-5; 7 nucleotides agree with TRBD1. Unmatched junction bases numbered 10, after V lost 4 bases and J lost 10 bases. Germline-derived CDR1 and CDR2 are MNHEY and SVGAGI. The length of the CDR3 is 15 residues.

This clone was seen more than once but under ten times. The chain's CDR3 is CASSIRWQGSNEQYF. In DNA, the CDR3 is TGTGCCAGTAGTATTCGATGGCAGGGGTCAAACGAGCAGTACTTC. This rearrangement joins TRBV19 to TRBJ2-7, with TRBD1 as a possible D gene (6 bases). This CDR3 comprises 15 residues. Germline V gene sequence: CDR1 LNHDA, CDR2 SQIVND (reference sequence). Deletions cut 3 bases from V and 5 bases from J, with 17 bases between.

The chain links TRBV18 to TRBJ2-1; maybe TRBD1 (6 bases). V was shortened by 8 bases and J by 4 bases, with 12 bases between the two germline ends. This CDR3 region has 13 residues. Germline CDR1 reads KGHSH; CDR2 reads LQKENI. CDR3 coding DNA: TGTGCCAGCCGGATTACAGGGTACAATGAGCAGTTCTTC. Its protein is CASRITGYNEQFF.

This chain connects TRBV19 to TRBJ2-5, with D maybe TRBD2 (5 bases). CDR1 and CDR2 (germline): LNHDA, SQIVND (reference sequence). The V end lost 5 bases, the J end lost 7 bases, and 17 bases lay between the germline ends. CDR3 size: 14 residues. CDR3 loop: CASSEVGNRGTQYF. CDR3 coding DNA: TGTGCCAGTAGTGAAGTAGGGAACCGGGGGACCCAGTACTTC. The full variable domain, in which reference TRBV19 and TRBJ2-5 provide the parts outside the CDR3, is DGGITQSPKYLFRKEGQNVTLSCEQNLNHDAMYWYRQDPGQGLRLIYYSQIVNDFQKGDIAEGYSVSREKKESFPLTVTSAQKNPTAFYLCASSEVGNRGTQYFGPGTRLLVL.

The J gene is TRBJ1-2, the V gene TRBV6-2 or TRBV6-3; 9 positions agree with TRBD1. The CDR3 length is 15 residues. Germline trimming cut 5 bases from V and 2 bases from J; bases unmatched to any gene: 6. CDR1 and CDR2 (germline): MNHEY, SVGEGT. CDR3 region: CASSKRTGANYGYTF. CDR3 sequence (DNA): TGTGCCAGCAGTAAACGGACAGGGGCCAACTATGGCTACACCTTC.

The rearrangement joins TRBV3-1 (or the pseudogene TRBV3-2) to TRBJ1-1; D is unresolved. Germline V gene lookup returns CDR1 LGHDT and CDR2 YNNKEL (reference sequence). V gave up 2 bases and J gave up 5 bases, with 12 bases separating them. The CDR3 runs 14 residues. In nucleotides, the CDR3 is TGTGCCAGCAGCCAATCCGGTGGTTCGACTGAAGCTTTCTTT. As protein: CASSQSGGSTEAFF.

The chain is built from TRBV6-1 and TRBJ2-7, with 7 bases matching TRBD2. Germline trimming cut 2 bases from V and 1 base from J; bases unmatched to any gene: 8. The CDR3 covers 16 residues. Germline V lookup: CDR1 MNHNS, CDR2 SASEGT. The CDR3 loop reads CASSEWGGGASYEQYF. The CDR3 bases are TGTGCCAGCAGTGAATGGGGCGGGGGAGCGTCCTACGAGCAGTACTTC.

V is TRBV27 and J is TRBJ2-5; tentatively, D is TRBD1 (5 bases). The germline gives CDR1 MNHEY, CDR2 SMNVEV (reference sequence). The CDR3 has 12 residues. V was pared by 2 bases and J by 9 bases, with 10 bases between. CDR3 sequence (DNA): TGTGCCAGCAGTTTACAGGGTGGGGCCCAGTACTTC. It translates to CASSLQGGAQYF.

The V and J genes are TRBV5-4 and TRBJ1-2; TRBD1 matches at 7 bases. V lost 2 bases to trimming and J lost 2 bases; unmatched junction nucleotides: 3. The length of the CDR3 is 14 residues. The V gene's germline CDR1 is SGHNT and CDR2 YYREEE (reference sequence). The CDR3 sequence: CASSFSGQNYGYTF. CDR3 DNA sequence: TGTGCCAGCAGCTTTTCGGGACAGAACTATGGCTACACCTTC.

V gene TRBV27 combines with J gene TRBJ1-1; D gene ambiguous. Germline V lookup: CDR1 MNHEY, CDR2 SMNVEV (reference sequence). The CDR3 is 14 amino acids. V was pared by 1 base and J by 2 bases, with 8 bases between. CDR3 bases: TGTGCCAGCAGTTTATGGGCAGCTAACACTGAAGCTTTCTTT. It translates to CASSLWAANTEAFF.

V usage is TRBV4-2 and J usage is TRBJ2-3, with 16 bases identical to TRBD2. CDR1 is LGHNA and CDR2 is YNFKEQ in the germline V gene. This CDR3 has 16 residues. J was trimmed by 6 bases and V by 3 bases; bases with no gene match: 3. CDR3 in amino acids: CASSQGLAGGVDTQYF. The CDR3 DNA sequence: TGTGCCAGCAGCCAGGGACTAGCGGGGGGGGTCGATACGCAGTATTTT.

CDR3 in amino acids: CASSLDLSGANVLTF. In DNA, the CDR3 is TGTGCCAGCAGCTTAGATCTGTCTGGGGCCAACGTCCTGACTTTC. The rearrangement uses TRBV11-3 and TRBJ2-6; no clear D. CDR1 is SGHNT, CDR2 YENEEA, per germline. The CDR3 loop spans 15 amino acids. The V and J ends lost 0 bases and 1 base respectively, with 4 bases between them.

The rearrangement uses TRBV9 and TRBJ1-5; D remains ambiguous. The CDR3 is 14 residues long. CDR1 and CDR2 (germline): SGDLS, YYNGEE. The V gene lost 1 base and the J gene lost 4 bases, with 9 bases spanning the gap. The CDR3 region is CASSVTSENQPQHF. CDR3 DNA: TGTGCCAGCAGCGTAACATCCGAAAATCAGCCCCAGCATTTT.